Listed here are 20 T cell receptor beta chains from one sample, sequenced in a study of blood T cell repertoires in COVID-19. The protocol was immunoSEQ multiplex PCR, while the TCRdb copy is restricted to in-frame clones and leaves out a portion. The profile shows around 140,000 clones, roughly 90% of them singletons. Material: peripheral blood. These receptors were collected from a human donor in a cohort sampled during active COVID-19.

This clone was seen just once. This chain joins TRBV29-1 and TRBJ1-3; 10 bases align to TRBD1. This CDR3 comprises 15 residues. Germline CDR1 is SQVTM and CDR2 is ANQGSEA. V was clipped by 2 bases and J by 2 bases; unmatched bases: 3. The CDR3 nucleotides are TGCAGCGTTGAAAGACAGGGGGCAACTGGAAACACCATATATTTT. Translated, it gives CSVERQGATGNTIYF.

The CDR3 sequence: CASSQARQGGNEQYF. DNA of the CDR3: TGCGCCAGCAGCCAGGCCCGACAGGGGGGCAACGAGCAGTACTTC. The V call is TRBV4-1, the J call TRBJ2-7, with 9 bases fitting TRBD1. The junction had 8 bases not matched to a gene; V was cut back by 3 bases and J by 5 bases. CDR3 length equals 15 residues. Germline lookup yields CDR1 MGHRA and CDR2 YSYEKL.

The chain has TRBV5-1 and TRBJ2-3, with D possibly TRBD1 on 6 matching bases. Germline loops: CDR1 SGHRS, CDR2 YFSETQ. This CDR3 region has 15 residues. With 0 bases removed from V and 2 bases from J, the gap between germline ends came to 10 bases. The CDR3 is CASSLEGGYTDTQYF. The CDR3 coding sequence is TGCGCCAGCAGCTTGGAAGGGGGTTACACAGATACGCAGTATTTT.

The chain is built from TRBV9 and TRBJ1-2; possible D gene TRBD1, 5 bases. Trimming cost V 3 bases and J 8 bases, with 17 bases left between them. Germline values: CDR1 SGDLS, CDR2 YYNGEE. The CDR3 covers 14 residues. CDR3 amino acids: CASSEGAQVEGYTF. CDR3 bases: TGTGCCAGCAGCGAAGGGGCCCAGGTAGAAGGCTACACCTTC.

The CDR3 spells CSMPGSGGLWNEQFF. CDR3 nucleotide sequence: TGCAGCATGCCAGGTAGCGGGGGGTTATGGAATGAGCAGTTCTTC. The chain uses TRBV29-1 and TRBJ2-1; TRBD2 agrees at 10 bases. Looked up from germline, CDR1 is SQVTM and CDR2 is ANQGSEA. The CDR3 loop spans 15 amino acids. The junction had 14 bases not matched to a gene; V was cut back by 8 bases and J by 7 bases.

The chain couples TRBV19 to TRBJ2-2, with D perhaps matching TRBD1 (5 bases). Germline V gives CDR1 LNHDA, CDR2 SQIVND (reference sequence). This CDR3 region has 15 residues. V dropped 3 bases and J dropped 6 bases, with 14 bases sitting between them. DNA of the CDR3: TGTGCCAGTAGTATTAATATAGGGGTTCCCGGGGAGCTGTTTTTT. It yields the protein CASSINIGVPGELFF.

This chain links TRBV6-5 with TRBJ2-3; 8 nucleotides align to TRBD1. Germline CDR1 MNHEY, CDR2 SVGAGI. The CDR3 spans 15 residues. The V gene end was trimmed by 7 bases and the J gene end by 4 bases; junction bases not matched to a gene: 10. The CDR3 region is CASTARQGRSDTQYF. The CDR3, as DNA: TGTGCCAGCACCGCCCGACAGGGGCGCTCAGATACGCAGTATTTT.

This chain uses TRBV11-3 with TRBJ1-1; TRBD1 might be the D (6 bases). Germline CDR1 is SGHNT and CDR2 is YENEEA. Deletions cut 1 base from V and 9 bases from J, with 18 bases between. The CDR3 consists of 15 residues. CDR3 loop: CASSLGSGTHTKAFF. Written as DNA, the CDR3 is TGTGCCAGCAGCTTAGGATCCGGGACACACACAAAAGCTTTCTTT. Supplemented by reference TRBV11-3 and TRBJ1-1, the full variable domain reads EAGVVQSPRYKIIEKKQPVAFWCNPISGHNTLYWYLQNLGQGPELLIRYENEEAVDDSQLPKDRFSAERLKGVDSTLKIQPAELGDSAVYLCASSLGSGTHTKAFFGQGTRLTVV.

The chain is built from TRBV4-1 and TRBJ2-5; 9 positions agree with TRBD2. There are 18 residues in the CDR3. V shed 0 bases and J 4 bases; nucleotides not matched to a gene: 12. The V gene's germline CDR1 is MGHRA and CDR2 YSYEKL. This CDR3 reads CASSQDRVAGASVETQYF. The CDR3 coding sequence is TGCGCCAGCAGCCAAGATCGGGTAGCGGGGGCTTCAGTAGAGACCCAGTACTTC.

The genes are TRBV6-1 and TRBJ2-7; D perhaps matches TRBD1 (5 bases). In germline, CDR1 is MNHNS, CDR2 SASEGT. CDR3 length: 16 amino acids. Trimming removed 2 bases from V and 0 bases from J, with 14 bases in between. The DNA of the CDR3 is TGTGCCAGCAGTGAACAGGGCCAGGCCATCTCCTACGAGCAGTACTTC. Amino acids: CASSEQGQAISYEQYF.

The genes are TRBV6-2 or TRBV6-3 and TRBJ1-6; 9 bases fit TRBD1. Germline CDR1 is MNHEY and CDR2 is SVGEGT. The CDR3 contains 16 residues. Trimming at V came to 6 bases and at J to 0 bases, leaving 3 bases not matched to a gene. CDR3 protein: CASSWTGDSYNSPLHF. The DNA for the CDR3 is TGTGCCAGCAGCTGGACAGGGGACTCCTATAATTCACCCCTCCACTTT.

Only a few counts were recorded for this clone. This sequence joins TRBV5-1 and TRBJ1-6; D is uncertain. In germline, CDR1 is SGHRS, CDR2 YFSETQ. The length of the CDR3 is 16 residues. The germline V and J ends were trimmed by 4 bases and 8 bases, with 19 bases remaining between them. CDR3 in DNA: TGCGCCAGCAGCCCGGTCCCCCTGAGCCCGGATTCACCCCTCCACTTT. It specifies CASSPVPLSPDSPLHF.

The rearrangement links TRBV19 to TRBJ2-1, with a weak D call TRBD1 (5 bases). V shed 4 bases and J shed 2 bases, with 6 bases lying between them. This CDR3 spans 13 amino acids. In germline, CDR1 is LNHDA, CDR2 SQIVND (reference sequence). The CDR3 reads CASSRQTYNEQFF. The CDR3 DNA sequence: TGTGCCAGTAGTAGACAGACCTACAATGAGCAGTTCTTC.

As DNA, the CDR3 is TGTGCCAGCAGTGAGGGGGACAGGAATGGTGAAAAACTGTTTTTT. It yields the protein CASSEGDRNGEKLFF. The chain couples TRBV6-1 to TRBJ1-4; 8 positions match TRBD1. The CDR3 sequence is 15 residues long. With V trimmed by 3 bases and J by 7 bases, 7 bases remained unmatched. CDR1 is MNHNS and CDR2 is SASEGT in the germline V gene.

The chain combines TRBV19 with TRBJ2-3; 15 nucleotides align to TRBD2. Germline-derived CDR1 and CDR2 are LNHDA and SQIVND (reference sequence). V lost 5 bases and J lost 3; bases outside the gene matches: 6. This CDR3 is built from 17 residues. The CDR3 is CASSFRTSGGGTDTQYF. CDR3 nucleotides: TGTGCCAGTAGTTTTAGGACTAGCGGGGGGGGTACAGATACGCAGTATTTT. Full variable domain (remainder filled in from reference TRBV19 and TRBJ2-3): DGGITQSPKYLFRKEGQNVTLSCEQNLNHDAMYWYRQDPGQGLRLIYYSQIVNDFQKGDIAEGYSVSREKKESFPLTVTSAQKNPTAFYLCASSFRTSGGGTDTQYFGPGTRLTVL.

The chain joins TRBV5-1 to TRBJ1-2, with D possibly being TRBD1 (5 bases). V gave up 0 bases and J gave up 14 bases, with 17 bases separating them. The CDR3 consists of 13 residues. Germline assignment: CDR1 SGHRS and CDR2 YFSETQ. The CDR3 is CASSLETHFAGTF. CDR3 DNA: TGCGCCAGCAGCTTGGAGACCCACTTTGCAGGGACCTTC.

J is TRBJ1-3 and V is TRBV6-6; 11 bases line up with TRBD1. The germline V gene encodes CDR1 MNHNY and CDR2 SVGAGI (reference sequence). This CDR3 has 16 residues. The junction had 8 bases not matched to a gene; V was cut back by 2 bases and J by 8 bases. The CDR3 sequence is CASSYLPRDRGDTIYF. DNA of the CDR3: TGTGCCAGCAGTTACCTCCCACGGGACAGGGGGGACACCATATATTTT.

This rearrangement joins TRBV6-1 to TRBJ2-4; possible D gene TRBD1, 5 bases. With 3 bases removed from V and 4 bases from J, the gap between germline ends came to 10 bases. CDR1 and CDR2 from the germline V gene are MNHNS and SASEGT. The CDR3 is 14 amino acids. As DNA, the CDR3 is TGTGCCAGCAGTGAGCTGGGGCATAAAAACATTCAGTACTTC. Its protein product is CASSELGHKNIQYF.

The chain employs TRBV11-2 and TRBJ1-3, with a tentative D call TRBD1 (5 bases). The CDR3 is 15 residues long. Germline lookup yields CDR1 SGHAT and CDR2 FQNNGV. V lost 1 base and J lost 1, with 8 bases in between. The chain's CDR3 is CASSLGGESGNTIYF. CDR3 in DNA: TGTGCCAGCAGCTTAGGGGGGGAATCTGGAAACACCATATATTTT.

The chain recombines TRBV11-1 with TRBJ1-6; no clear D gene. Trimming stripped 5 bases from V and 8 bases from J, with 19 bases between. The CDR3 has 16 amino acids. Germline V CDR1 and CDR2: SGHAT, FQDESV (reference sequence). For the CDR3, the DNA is TGTGCCAGCAGCCCTAGGAGGGAGCATTGGGATTCACCCCTCCACTTT. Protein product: CASSPRREHWDSPLHF.